The clone carrying this T cell receptor beta chain turned up a few times. These data belong to a study of identical twins. CDR1 and CDR2 from the germline V gene are DFQATT and SNEGSKA (reference sequence). V lost 0 bases to trimming and J lost 5 bases; unmatched junction nucleotides: 8. The CDR3 is made up of 16 amino acids. Using its own MiXCR run on the 5' RACE reads, TCRdb lists one record per CDR3 protein. Of around 490,000 distinct CDR3 sequences listed, around 15% are singletons. The sample was also linked to a second study, of yellow fever vaccine responses in identical twins.

The chain recombines TRBV20-1 with TRBJ2-2; 8 bases are a match to TRBD2. The sample comprised CD4+ T cells sorted from blood. The source of this sequence is a young woman in good health. This chain's CDR3 is CSARDPGTRGTGELFF. Written as DNA, the CDR3 is TGCAGTGCTAGAGATCCCGGGACTAGAGGGACCGGGGAGCTGTTTTTT.